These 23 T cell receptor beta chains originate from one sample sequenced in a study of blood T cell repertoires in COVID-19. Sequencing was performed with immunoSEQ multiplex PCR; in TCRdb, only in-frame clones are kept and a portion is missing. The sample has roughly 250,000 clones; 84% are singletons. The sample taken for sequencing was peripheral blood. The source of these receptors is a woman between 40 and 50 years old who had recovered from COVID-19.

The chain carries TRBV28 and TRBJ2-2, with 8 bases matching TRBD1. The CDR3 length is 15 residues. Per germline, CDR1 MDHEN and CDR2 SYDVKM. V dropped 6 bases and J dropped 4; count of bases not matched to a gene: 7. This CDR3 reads CASSKGQETTGELFF. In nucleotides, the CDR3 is TGTGCCAGCAGCAAGGGACAGGAGACCACCGGGGAGCTGTTTTTT.

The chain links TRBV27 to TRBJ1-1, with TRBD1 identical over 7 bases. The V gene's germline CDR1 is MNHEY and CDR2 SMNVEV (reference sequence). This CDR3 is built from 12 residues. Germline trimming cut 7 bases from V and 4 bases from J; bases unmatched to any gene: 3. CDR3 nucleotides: TGTGCCAGCATAGGGGGCAGCACTGAAGCTTTCTTT. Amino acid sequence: CASIGGSTEAFF.

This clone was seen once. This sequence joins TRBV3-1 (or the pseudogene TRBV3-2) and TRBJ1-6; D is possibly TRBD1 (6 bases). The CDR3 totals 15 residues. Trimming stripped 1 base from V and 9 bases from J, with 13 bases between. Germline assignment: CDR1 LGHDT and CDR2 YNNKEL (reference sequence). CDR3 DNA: TGTGCCAGCAGCCAAGGGACAGAAATAATTTCACCCCTCCACTTT. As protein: CASSQGTEIISPLHF.

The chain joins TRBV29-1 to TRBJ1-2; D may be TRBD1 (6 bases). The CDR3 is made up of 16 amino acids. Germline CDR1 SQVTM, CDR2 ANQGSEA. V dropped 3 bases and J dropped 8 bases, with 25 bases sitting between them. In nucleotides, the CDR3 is TGCAGCGTTGATTTTCGTGGTGGGGGCGAGGGACGAGGCTACACCTTC. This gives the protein CSVDFRGGGEGRGYTF.

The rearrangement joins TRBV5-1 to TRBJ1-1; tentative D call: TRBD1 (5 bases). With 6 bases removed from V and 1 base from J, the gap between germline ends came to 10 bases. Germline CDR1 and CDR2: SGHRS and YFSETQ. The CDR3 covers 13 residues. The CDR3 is CASKVGQNTEAFF. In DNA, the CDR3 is TGCGCCAGCAAGGTGGGGCAGAACACTGAAGCTTTCTTT.

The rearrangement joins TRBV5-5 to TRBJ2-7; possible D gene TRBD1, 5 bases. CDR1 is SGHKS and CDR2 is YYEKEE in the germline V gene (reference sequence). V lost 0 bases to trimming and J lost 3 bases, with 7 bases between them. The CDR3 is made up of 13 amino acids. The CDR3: CASSLEQGYEQYF. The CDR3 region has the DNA TGTGCCAGCAGCTTGGAGCAGGGCTACGAGCAGTACTTC.

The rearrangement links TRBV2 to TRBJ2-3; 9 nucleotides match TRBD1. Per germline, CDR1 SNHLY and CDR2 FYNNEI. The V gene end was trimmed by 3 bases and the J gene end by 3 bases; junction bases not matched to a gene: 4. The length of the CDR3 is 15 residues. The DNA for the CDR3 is TGTGCCAGCAGTGATGTGGGACAGGGAACAGATACGCAGTATTTT. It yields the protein CASSDVGQGTDTQYF.

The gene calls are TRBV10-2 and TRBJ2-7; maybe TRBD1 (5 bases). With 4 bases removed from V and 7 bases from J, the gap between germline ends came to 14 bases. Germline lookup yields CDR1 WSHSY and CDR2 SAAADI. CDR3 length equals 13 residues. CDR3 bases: TGCGCCAGCAGTGGGACACGGTCCGGGGAGCAGTACTTC. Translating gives CASSGTRSGEQYF.

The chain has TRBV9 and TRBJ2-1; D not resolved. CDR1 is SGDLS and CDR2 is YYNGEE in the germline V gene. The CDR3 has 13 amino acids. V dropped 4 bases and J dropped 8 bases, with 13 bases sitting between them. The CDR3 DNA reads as TGTGCCAGCAGCCCGGGTGCCCAATATGAGCAGTTCTTC. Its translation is CASSPGAQYEQFF.

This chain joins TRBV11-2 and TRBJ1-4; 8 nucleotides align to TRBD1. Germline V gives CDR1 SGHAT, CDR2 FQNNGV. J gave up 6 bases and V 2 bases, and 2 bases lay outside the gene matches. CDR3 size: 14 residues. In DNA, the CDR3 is TGTGCCAGCAGCTTACAGGGGGCTGATGAAAAACTGTTTTTT. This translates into CASSLQGADEKLFF.

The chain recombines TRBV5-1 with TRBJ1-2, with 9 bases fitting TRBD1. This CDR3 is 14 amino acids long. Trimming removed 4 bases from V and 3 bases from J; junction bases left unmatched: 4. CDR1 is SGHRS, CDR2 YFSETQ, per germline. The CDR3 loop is CASSVGTGYYGYTF. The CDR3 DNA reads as TGCGCCAGCAGCGTCGGGACAGGGTACTATGGCTACACCTTC.

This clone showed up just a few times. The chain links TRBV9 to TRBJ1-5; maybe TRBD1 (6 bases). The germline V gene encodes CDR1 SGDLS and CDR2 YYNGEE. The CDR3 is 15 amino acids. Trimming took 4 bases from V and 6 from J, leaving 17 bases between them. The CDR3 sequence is CASSSGGGIGQPQHF. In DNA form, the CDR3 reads TGTGCCAGCAGCTCCGGGGGGGGCATCGGTCAGCCCCAGCATTTT.

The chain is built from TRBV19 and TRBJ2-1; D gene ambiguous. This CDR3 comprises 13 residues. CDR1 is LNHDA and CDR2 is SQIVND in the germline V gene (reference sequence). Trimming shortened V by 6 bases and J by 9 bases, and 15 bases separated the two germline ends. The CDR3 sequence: CASSPYRQGEQFF. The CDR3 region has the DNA TGTGCCAGTAGCCCATACAGACAAGGTGAGCAGTTCTTC.

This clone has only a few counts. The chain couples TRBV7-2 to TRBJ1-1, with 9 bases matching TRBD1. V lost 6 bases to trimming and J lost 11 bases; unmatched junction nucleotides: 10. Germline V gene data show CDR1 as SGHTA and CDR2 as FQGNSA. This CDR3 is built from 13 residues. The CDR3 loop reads CASRTGQGEKAFF. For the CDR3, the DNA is TGTGCCAGCAGAACGGGACAGGGAGAAAAGGCTTTCTTT. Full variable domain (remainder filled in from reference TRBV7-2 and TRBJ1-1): GAGVSQSPSNKVTEKGKDVELRCDPISGHTALYWYRQSLGQGLEFLIYFQGNSAPDKSGLPSDRFSAERTGGSVSTLTIQRTQQEDSAVYLCASRTGQGEKAFFGQGTRLTVV.

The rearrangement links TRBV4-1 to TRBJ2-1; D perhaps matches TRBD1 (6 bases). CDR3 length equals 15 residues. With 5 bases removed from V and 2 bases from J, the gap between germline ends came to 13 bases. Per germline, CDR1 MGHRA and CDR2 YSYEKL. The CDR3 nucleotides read TGCGCCAGCAGCGGACAGAGGACCCCCTACAATGAGCAGTTCTTC. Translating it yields CASSGQRTPYNEQFF.

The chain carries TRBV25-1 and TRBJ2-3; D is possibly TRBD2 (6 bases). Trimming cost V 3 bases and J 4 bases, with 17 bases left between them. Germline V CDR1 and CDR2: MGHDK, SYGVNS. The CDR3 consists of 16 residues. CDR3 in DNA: TGTGCCAGCAGTGAGCGGGGACTTCTTCAGTCAGATACGCAGTATTTT. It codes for CASSERGLLQSDTQYF. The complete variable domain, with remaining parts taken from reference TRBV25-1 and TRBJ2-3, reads EADIYQTPRYLVIGTGKKITLECSQTMGHDKMYWYQQDPGMELHLIHYSYGVNSTEKGDLSSESTVSRIRTEHFPLTLESARPSHTSQYLCASSERGLLQSDTQYFGPGTRLTVL.

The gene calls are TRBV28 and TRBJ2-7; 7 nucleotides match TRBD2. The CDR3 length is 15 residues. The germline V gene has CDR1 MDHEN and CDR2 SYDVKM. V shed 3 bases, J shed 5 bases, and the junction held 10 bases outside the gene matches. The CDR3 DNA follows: TGTGCCAGCAGTTTGGGAGGGGCTAGCAGCAACGAGCAGTACTTC. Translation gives CASSLGGASSNEQYF.

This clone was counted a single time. This CDR3 reads CASSWGDEKLFF. DNA for the CDR3: TGTGCCAGCAGTTGGGGGGATGAAAAACTGTTTTTT. The rearrangement uses TRBV5-5 and TRBJ1-4, with D possibly being TRBD1 (5 bases). From germline, CDR1 is SGHKS and CDR2 YYEKEE (reference sequence). The CDR3 has 12 amino acids. Trimming took off 5 bases at V and 6 bases at J, with 8 bases between the two ends.

This chain's CDR3 is CASSLYTRDRNQPQHF. DNA for the CDR3: TGTGCCAGTAGTCTATACACCCGGGATCGTAATCAGCCCCAGCATTTT. The V and J genes are TRBV19 and TRBJ1-5; D is uncertain. Per germline, CDR1 LNHDA and CDR2 SQIVND (reference sequence). The CDR3 runs to 16 residues. The V end was cut by 5 bases, the J end by 4 bases, with 18 bases between.

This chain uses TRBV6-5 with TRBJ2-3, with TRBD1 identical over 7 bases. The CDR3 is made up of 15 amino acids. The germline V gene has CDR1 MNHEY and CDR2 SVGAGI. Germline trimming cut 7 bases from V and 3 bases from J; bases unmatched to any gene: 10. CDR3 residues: CASTATGLSTDTQYF. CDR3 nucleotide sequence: TGTGCCAGCACCGCGACAGGGTTGAGTACAGATACGCAGTATTTT.

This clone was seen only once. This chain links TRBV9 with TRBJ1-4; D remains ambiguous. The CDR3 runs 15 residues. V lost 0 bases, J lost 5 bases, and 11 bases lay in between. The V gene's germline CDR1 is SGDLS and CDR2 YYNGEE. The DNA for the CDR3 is TGTGCCAGCAGCGTAGGAACTGGGAGGAATGAAAAACTGTTTTTT. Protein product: CASSVGTGRNEKLFF. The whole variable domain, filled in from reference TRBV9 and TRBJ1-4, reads DSGVTQTPKHLITATGQRVTLRCSPRSGDLSVYWYQQSLDQGLQFLIQYYNGEERAKGNILERFSAQQFPDLHSELNLSSLELGDSALYFCASSVGTGRNEKLFFGSGTQLSVL.

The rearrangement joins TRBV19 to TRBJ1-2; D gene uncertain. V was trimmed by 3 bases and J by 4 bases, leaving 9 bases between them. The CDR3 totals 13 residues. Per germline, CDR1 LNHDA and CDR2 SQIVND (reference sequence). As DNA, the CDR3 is TGTGCCAGTAGTATGGGCAGATCCTATGGCTACACCTTC. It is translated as CASSMGRSYGYTF. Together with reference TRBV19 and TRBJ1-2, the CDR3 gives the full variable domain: DGGITQSPKYLFRKEGQNVTLSCEQNLNHDAMYWYRQDPGQGLRLIYYSQIVNDFQKGDIAEGYSVSREKKESFPLTVTSAQKNPTAFYLCASSMGRSYGYTFGSGTRLTVV.

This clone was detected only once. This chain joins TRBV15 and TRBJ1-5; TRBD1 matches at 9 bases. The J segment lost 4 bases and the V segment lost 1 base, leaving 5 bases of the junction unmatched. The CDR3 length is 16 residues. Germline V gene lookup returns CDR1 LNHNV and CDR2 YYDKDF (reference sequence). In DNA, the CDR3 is TGTGCCACCAGCAGAGGCGGGACAGGGAAAAATCAGCCCCAGCATTTT. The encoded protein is CATSRGGTGKNQPQHF.